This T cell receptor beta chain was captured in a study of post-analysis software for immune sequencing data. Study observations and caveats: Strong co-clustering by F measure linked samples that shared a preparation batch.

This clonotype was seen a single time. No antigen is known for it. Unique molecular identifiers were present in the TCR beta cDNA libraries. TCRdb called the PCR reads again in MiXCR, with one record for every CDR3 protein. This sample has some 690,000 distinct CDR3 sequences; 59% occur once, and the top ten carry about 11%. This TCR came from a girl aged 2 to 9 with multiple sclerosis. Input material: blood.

The CDR3 DNA reads TGCAGTGCTAGTTTCCCTAGGGACCTCTCCTACGAGCAGTACTTC. This translates into CSASFPRDLSYEQYF. This chain connects TRBV20-1 to TRBJ2-7, with D tentatively TRBD1 or TRBD2 (5 bases each). Trimming pared 3 bases from V and 0 bases from J, leaving 15 bases between. Germline lookup yields CDR1 DFQATT and CDR2 SNEGSKA (reference sequence). The CDR3 runs to 15 residues.